This T cell receptor beta chain was profiled in a study of blood T cell repertoires in COVID-19. The CDR3 has 14 amino acids. V was pared by 0 bases and J by 4 bases, with 3 bases of the junction left unmatched. CDR1 is SGHDT and CDR2 is YYEEEE in the germline V gene. A Seattle source enrolled patients during active infection and followed them longitudinally. Study processing details: Reference gene primer amplification gave estimated nucleated cell counts. Sequencing used immunoSEQ multiplex PCR; TCRdb keeps in-frame clones, though not all of them. V, J and clone size reflect that table, while D and trimming were determined from the DNA. The data show 350,000 to 400,000 clones, roughly 90% seen once.

This sequence was found in a woman in her sixties or seventies with COVID-19, enrolled during active disease. The sequencing sample was made of peripheral blood. The gene calls are TRBV5-6 and TRBJ1-2; 7 bases fit TRBD1. The CDR3 DNA is TGTGCCAGCAGCTTGGGGGGACAGCTCTATGGCTACACCTTC. This sequence encodes CASSLGGQLYGYTF. The entire variable domain, with the rest obtained from reference TRBV5-6 and TRBJ1-2, is as follows: DAGVTQSPTHLIKTRGQQVTLRCSPKSGHDTVSWYQQALGQGPQFIFQYYEEEERQRGNFPDRFSGHQFPNYSSELNVNALLLGDSALYLCASSLGGQLYGYTFGSGTRLTVV.